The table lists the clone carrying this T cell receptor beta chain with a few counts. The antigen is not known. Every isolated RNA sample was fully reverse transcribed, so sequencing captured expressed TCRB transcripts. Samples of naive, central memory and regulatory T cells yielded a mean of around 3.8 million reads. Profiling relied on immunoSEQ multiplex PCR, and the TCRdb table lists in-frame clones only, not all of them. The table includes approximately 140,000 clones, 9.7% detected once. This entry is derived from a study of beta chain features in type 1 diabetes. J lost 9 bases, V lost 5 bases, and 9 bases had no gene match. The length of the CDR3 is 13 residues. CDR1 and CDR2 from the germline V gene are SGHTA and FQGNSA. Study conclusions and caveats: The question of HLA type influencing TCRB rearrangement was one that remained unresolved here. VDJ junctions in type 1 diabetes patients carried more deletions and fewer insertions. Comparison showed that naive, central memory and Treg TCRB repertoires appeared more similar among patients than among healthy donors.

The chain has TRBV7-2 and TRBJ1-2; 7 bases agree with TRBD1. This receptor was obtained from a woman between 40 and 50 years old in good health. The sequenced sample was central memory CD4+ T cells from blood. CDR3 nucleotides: TGTGCCAGCAGCCCGCGACAGGGCTTCAGCTACACCTTC. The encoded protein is CASSPRQGFSYTF.